The present T cell receptor beta chain was sequenced within a study of T-cell reconstitution after alpha-beta-depleted transplantation in children. Study-wide results and caveats: T cells produced anew were the main source of T-cell counts and diversity one year after transplant.

Library preparation (for TCRbeta) was performed with unique molecular identifiers. One entry per CDR3 protein results from TCRdb running MiXCR on the PCR reads. The sample holds 400,000 to 550,000 distinct CDR3 sequences, roughly a tenth seen once. This clonotype was recorded many times. Its target is not known. The CDR3 runs 11 residues. V was shortened by 5 bases and J by 13 bases, with 11 bases between the two germline ends. V gene TRBV12-3 or TRBV12-4 combines with J gene TRBJ2-2; TRBD2 might be the D (6 bases). Material: PBMCs, obtained before TCRalphabeta/CD19-depleted stem cell transplant. This TCR came from a child under 10 years old with inherited bone marrow failure, due to receive a stem cell transplant. CDR3 sequence reads: CASSGDLGLFF. In DNA form, the CDR3 reads TGTGCCAGCAGTGGGGACTTGGGGCTGTTTTTT.